A selection of T cell receptor beta chains follows, all from one sample in a study of T cell responses to AZD1222 COVID-19 vaccine. Data came from immunoSEQ multiplex PCR; TCRdb stores just in-frame clones and leaves some out. This table has around 58,000 clones, around 89% appearing once. The material was peripheral blood, obtained 28 days after the second AZD1222 dose. These receptors came from an adult who received the AZD1222 COVID-19 vaccine. CDR3s include the opening cysteine and the closing phenylalanine or tryptophan. A D gene is named only where the DNA matches it firmly. Clone size is not always given. Where it is, it says once, few, many or a class for expanded clones.

size | D | J | V | DNA | CDR3
NA | TRBD1 | TRBJ1-4 | TRBV5-6 | TGTGCCAGCAGCTTGGGGCCGGGACAGGTTAATGAAAAACTGTTTTTT | CASSLGPGQVNEKLFF
few | NA | TRBJ1-2 | TRBV25-1 | TGTGCCAGCAGGGGGGCTCCTAACTATGGCTACACCTTC | CASRGAPNYGYTF
NA | NA | TRBJ1-5 | TRBV20-1 | TGCAGTGCTAGTGAGGTGAATCAGCCCCAGCATTTT | CSASEVNQPQHF
NA | TRBD2 | TRBJ2-2 | TRBV6-2/TRBV6-3 | TGTGCCAGCAGTTTTTCGACTAGCGGGAGGATGGAGACCGGGGAGCTGTTTTTT | CASSFSTSGRMETGELFF
NA | NA | TRBJ1-3 | TRBV7-2 | TGTGCCAGCAGCTTAGGGGTAACAGGGATTTACGGAAACACCATATATTTT | CASSLGVTGIYGNTIYF
once | TRBD2 | TRBJ2-5 | TRBV9 | TGTGCCAGCAGCGTAGCCGGGGGGACTAGCGGGATTCTCGGGGAGACCCAGTACTTC | CASSVAGGTSGILGETQYF
NA | NA | TRBJ2-3 | TRBV24-1 | TGTGCCACCAGTGTGTGGGGCCCTAGCACAGATACGCAGTATTTT | CATSVWGPSTDTQYF
NA | NA | TRBJ2-3 | TRBV2 | TGTGCCAGCAGTAATGGGACTCCTCAACGCACAGATACGCAGTATTTT | CASSNGTPQRTDTQYF
NA | NA | TRBJ2-5 | TRBV7-3 | TGTGCCAGCAGCTCCCCCCCTAAAGAGACCCAGTACTTC | CASSSPPKETQYF
NA | NA | TRBJ1-2 | TRBV19 | TGTGCCAGTGGGCACTATGGCTACACCTTC | CASGHYGYTF
NA | NA | TRBJ2-5 | TRBV30 | TGTGCCTGGAGTGTCTGGGGGCAAACTTCACAAGAGACCCAGTACTTC | CAWSVWGQTSQETQYF
NA | TRBD1 | TRBJ2-1 | TRBV11-1 | TGTGCCAGCAGCCTGACCGGGACAGGAGAATACAATGAGCAGTTCTTC | CASSLTGTGEYNEQFF
once | NA | TRBJ2-3 | TRBV7-3 | TGTGCCAGCAGCTCGGGACTCCTCACAGATACGCAGTATTTT | CASSSGLLTDTQYF
NA | NA | TRBJ1-4 | TRBV6-5 | TGTGCCAGCAGTTACTCGAGGGAGGGGGGTGAAAAACTGTTTTTT | CASSYSREGGEKLFF
NA | NA | TRBJ1-3 | TRBV20-1 | TGCAGTGCTAGTAATCGGGCGCATTCCCTATCTGGAAACACCATATATTTT | CSASNRAHSLSGNTIYF
NA | NA | TRBJ1-3 | TRBV13 | TGTGCCAGCAGCTTAAACCCAGGCCAGAATTGGGGAAACACCATATATTTT | CASSLNPGQNWGNTIYF
once | NA | TRBJ2-7 | TRBV27 | TGTGCCAGCAGTATAAGGACAAACTACGAGCAGTACTTC | CASSIRTNYEQYF
NA | NA | TRBJ2-7 | TRBV4-3 | TGCGCCAGCAGCCAAGATAGGAGGATCCACTACGAGCAGTACTTC | CASSQDRRIHYEQYF
NA | NA | TRBJ1-4 | TRBV7-9 | TGTGCCAGCAGCCCCGGGGAGGGAGTGCGTGAAAAACTGTTTTTT | CASSPGEGVREKLFF
NA | TRBD2 | TRBJ2-7 | TRBV6-2/TRBV6-3 | TGTGCCAGCAGTTACTCTCTCCTAGCGGGCGAGCAGTACTTC | CASSYSLLAGEQYF
NA | NA | TRBJ1-5 | TRBV6-5 | TGTGCCAGTGAACCGGGACCCCGTTCGGGGGCCCAGCATTTT | CASEPGPRSGAQHF
NA | NA | TRBJ1-6 | TRBV7-2 | TGTGCCAGCAGCTTATTGGGGCAGGGATATAATTCACCCCTCCACTTT | CASSLLGQGYNSPLHF
NA | NA | TRBJ2-5 | TRBV9 | TGTGCCAGCAGCTTCGGGACTCAAGCATTGGAGACCCAGTACTTC | CASSFGTQALETQYF
NA | NA | TRBJ1-2 | TRBV5-1 | TGCGCCAGCAGCCCTGACAGTACTCTTTGGGGCTACACCTTC | CASSPDSTLWGYTF
once | TRBD2 | TRBJ2-4 | TRBV27 | TGTGCCAGCAGTCCCCATAGCGGGAGTAGGGCCAAAAACATTCAGTACTTC | CASSPHSGSRAKNIQYF
NA | TRBD1 | TRBJ2-3 | TRBV5-1 | TGCGCCAGCCAACCGGGACAGGGGATAAATACGCAGTATTTT | CASQPGQGINTQYF
NA | NA | TRBJ2-1 | TRBV19 | TGTGCCAGTAGTATAACGCAAGGGTTTTACAATGAGCAGTTCTTC | CASSITQGFYNEQFF
NA | NA | TRBJ1-2 | TRBV2 | TGTGCCAGCAGTGTTGGCTATGGCTACACCTTC | CASSVGYGYTF
NA | NA | TRBJ2-1 | TRBV24-1 | TGTGCCACCAGATCTCGTGGTGAGCAGTTCTTC | CATRSRGEQFF
NA | TRBD1 | TRBJ1-4 | TRBV4-2 | TGTGCCAGCAGCCCCTCCGGGACAGGAAAGGGAAAACTGTTTTTT | CASSPSGTGKGKLFF
NA | NA | TRBJ2-2 | TRBV14 | TGTGCCAGCGCCCGGGGAAACACCGGGGAGCTGTTTTTT | CASARGNTGELFF
NA | TRBD1 | TRBJ2-6 | TRBV7-9 | TGTGCCAGCAGCCTTGGACAGGGAGGTTCTGGGGCCAACGTCCTGACTTTC | CASSLGQGGSGANVLTF
NA | NA | TRBJ1-5 | TRBV3-1/TRBV3-2 | TGTGCCAGCAGCCAAGACATAAGCCAGCCCCAGCATTTT | CASSQDISQPQHF
NA | TRBD2 | TRBJ2-5 | TRBV7-9 | TGTGCCAGCAGCCTAACCGGGACTACCAGAGAAGAGACCCAGTACTTC | CASSLTGTTREETQYF
once | NA | TRBJ1-2 | TRBV11-1 | TGTGCCAGCAGCTTGACCGGGCCACGTGCCGGCTACACCTTC | CASSLTGPRAGYTF
NA | NA | TRBJ1-1 | TRBV7-2 | TGTGCCAGCAGCTCCCGACAGGTGAACACTGAAGCTTTCTTT | CASSSRQVNTEAFF
NA | NA | TRBJ1-6 | TRBV5-4 | TGTGCCAGCAGCCTACCCCCAGGGGAGGGTTCACCCCTCCACTTT | CASSLPPGEGSPLHF
few | TRBD1 | TRBJ1-5 | TRBV27 | TGTGCCAGCAGAATGACAGGGTGGGAGGGTCAGCCCCAGCATTTT | CASRMTGWEGQPQHF
NA | NA | TRBJ2-1 | TRBV6-6 | TGTGCCAGCATGGTAGGGCAGACCTACAATGAGCAGTTCTTC | CASMVGQTYNEQFF
NA | TRBD2 | TRBJ2-1 | TRBV7-2 | TGTGCCAGCAGCGCCGGAGCGGGGGGGAATTACAATGAGCAGTTCTTC | CASSAGAGGNYNEQFF
NA | NA | TRBJ2-5 | TRBV7-2 | TGTGCCAGCAGCTTAGAGGGTCGCGGAGTGGAGACCCAGTACTTC | CASSLEGRGVETQYF
NA | NA | TRBJ2-7 | TRBV5-4 | TGTGCCAGCAGCTTTACGGAAGACCCTCTGAGGGGGTCGCTCTACGAGCAGTACTTC | CASSFTEDPLRGSLYEQYF
NA | TRBD1 | TRBJ2-1 | TRBV11-2 | TGTGCCAGCAGCCAGGACAGGGGCCCACACAATGAGCAGTTCTTC | CASSQDRGPHNEQFF
NA | NA | TRBJ2-5 | TRBV11-3 | TGTGCCAGCAGCTACGACGGGGGTGGCCAAGAGACCCAGTACTTC | CASSYDGGGQETQYF
once | TRBD2 | TRBJ2-4 | TRBV19 | TGTGCCAGTAGTATCTATGGTGGTAGCGGGCCCAAAAACATTCAGTACTTC | CASSIYGGSGPKNIQYF
NA | NA | TRBJ2-5 | TRBV6-1 | TGTGCCAGCAGTGAATTGACCGTCTCTACCCGGGAGACCCAGTACTTC | CASSELTVSTRETQYF
medium-sized | NA | TRBJ1-3 | TRBV30 | TGTGCCTGGAAAAAAGGGGGAAACACCATATATTTT | CAWKKGGNTIYF
NA | NA | TRBJ1-2 | TRBV20-1 | TGCAGTGCTAGTTTAAGCAGTCGCCCACCCCGGGACTATGGCTACACCTTC | CSASLSSRPPRDYGYTF
NA | NA | TRBJ1-1 | TRBV5-1 | TGCGCCAGCAGCCGCGAGGCAGGCTGGAACACTGAAGCTTTCTTT | CASSREAGWNTEAFF
NA | TRBD1 | TRBJ2-7 | TRBV11-3 | TGTGCCAGCAGCTTTAGTGCTGGACAGGGGGCTGGCGAGCAGTACTTC | CASSFSAGQGAGEQYF
NA | NA | TRBJ1-1 | TRBV11-3 | TGTGCCAGCACCCCCCGGGGGCAGGCTTCGAACACTGAAGCTTTCTTT | CASTPRGQASNTEAFF
once | NA | TRBJ2-1 | TRBV2 | TGTGCCAGCAGTGAAGGACCGCACAATGAGCAGTTCTTC | CASSEGPHNEQFF
NA | NA | TRBJ1-2 | TRBV7-2 | TGTGCCAGCAGCTTAGAACAGGCCCGCCCCACTTATGGCTACACCTTC | CASSLEQARPTYGYTF
NA | NA | TRBJ2-7 | TRBV19 | TGTGCCAGTAGTGCTGGAGTGGGGGCGGGGTACGAGCAGTACTTC | CASSAGVGAGYEQYF
NA | TRBD1 | TRBJ1-2 | TRBV29-1 | TGCAGCGTTGGGGACAGGGGGGGATATGGCTACACCTTC | CSVGDRGGYGYTF
NA | NA | TRBJ2-7 | TRBV19 | TGTGCCAGTAGTCTTGCGGGACACAGCTCCTACGAGCAGTACTTC | CASSLAGHSSYEQYF
NA | TRBD2 | TRBJ2-1 | TRBV4-1 | TGCGCCAGCAGCCAAGATTCGGCGGGAGGGCCGCAGGGTGAGCAGTTCTTC | CASSQDSAGGPQGEQFF
NA | NA | TRBJ2-2 | TRBV6-5 | TGTGCCAGCAGTTACTGGGAGAACACCGGGGAGCTGTTTTTT | CASSYWENTGELFF
NA | NA | TRBJ1-3 | TRBV30 | TGTGCCTGGAGAGTAGGGACCGAAAACCGAAACACCATATATTTT | CAWRVGTENRNTIYF
few | NA | TRBJ1-4 | TRBV27 | TGTGCCAGCAGTTTTTCAGGGTATGAAAAACTGTTTTTT | CASSFSGYEKLFF